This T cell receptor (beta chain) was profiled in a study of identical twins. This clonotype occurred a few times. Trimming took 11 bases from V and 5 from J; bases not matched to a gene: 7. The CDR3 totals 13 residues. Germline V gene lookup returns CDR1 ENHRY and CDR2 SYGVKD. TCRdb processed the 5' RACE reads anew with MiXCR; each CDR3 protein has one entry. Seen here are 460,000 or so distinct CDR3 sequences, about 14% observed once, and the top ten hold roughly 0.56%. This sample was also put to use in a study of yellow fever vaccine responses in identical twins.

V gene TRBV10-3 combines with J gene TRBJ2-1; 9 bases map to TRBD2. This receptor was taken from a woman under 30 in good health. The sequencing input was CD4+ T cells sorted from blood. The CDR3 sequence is CAVSGRLDNEQFF. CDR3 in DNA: TGTGCCGTTAGCGGGAGATTAGACAATGAGCAGTTCTTC.